The clone carrying this TCR beta chain was counted between two and nine times. This sample is drawn from a study of cytomegalovirus exposure and HLA in healthy donors. The CDR3 spans 16 residues. The ends were cut back, 5 bases at V and 7 bases at J, with 21 bases in the middle. Germline V gene sequence: CDR1 SGHRS, CDR2 YFSETQ. Amplification used 60 Vbeta primers and 13 Jbeta primers. This table comes from immunoSEQ multiplex PCR, and its TCRdb copy is limited to in-frame clones, with some not included. The sample lists around 150,000 clones, roughly 76% seen once, with 1.3% to 1.5% in the top ten. The TCR sequence derives from a man between 60 and 70 years old in good health and CMV-seronegative. The sequenced sample consisted of PBMCs. The chain has TRBV5-1 and TRBJ1-4; the D is unclear. Here the CDR3 reads CASRRVAGTQSEKLFF. CDR3 bases: TGCGCCAGCAGGCGCGTTGCAGGAACTCAGTCTGAAAAACTGTTTTTT.